This T cell receptor beta chain stems from a study of cytomegalovirus exposure and HLA in healthy donors. About the study: A preliminary data release comprised about 85 million unique TCRs obtained from HLA-typed donors.

The CDR3 is 18 residues long. Per germline, CDR1 SGHTA and CDR2 FQGNSA. V shed 4 bases, J shed 2 bases, and the junction held 9 bases outside the gene matches. PCR used 60 Vbeta primers and 13 Jbeta primers. Sequencing used immunoSEQ multiplex PCR; TCRdb keeps in-frame clones, though not all of them. Of some 170,000 clones in the sample, about four fifths are singletons; the top ten hold around 4.7%. With respect to this clone: What it binds is unknown.

Study conclusions and caveats: Relative to the approximately 700-donor mean, N-insertions were reportedly fewer in an Asian-associated ancestry cluster in a later analysis. A later analysis by the authors found several of the most significant clusters apparently linked to common viral pathogens. The authors enumerated roughly 180 TCR beta chains as linked to cytomegalovirus.

The chain combines TRBV7-2 with TRBJ1-5; TRBD1 agrees at 12 bases. The sequence was collected from a woman between 18 and 29 years old in good health and CMV-seropositive. The sequenced sample was PBMCs. The CDR3 bases are TGTGCCAGCAGCTCCGGGACAGGGGGCTCCTGGGGCAATCAGCCCCAGCATTTT. The encoded protein is CASSSGTGGSWGNQPQHF.